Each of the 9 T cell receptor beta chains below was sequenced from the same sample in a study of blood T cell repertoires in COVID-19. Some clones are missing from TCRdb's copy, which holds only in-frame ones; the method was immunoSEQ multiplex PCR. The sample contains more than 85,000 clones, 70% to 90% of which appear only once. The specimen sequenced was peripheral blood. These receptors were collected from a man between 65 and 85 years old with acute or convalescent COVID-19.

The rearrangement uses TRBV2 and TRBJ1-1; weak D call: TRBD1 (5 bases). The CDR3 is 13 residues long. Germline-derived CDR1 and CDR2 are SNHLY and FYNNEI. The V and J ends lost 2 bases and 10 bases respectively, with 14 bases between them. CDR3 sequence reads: CASSEFSGVTAFF. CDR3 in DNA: TGTGCCAGCAGTGAATTCTCGGGGGTGACAGCTTTCTTT.

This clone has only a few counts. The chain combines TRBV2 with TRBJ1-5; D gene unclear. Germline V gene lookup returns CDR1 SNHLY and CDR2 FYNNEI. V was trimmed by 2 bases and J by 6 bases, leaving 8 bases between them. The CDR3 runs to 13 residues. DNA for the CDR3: TGTGCCAGCAGTGAACTCCCCGGTCAGCCCCAGCATTTT. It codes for CASSELPGQPQHF. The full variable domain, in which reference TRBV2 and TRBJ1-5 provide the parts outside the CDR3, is EPEVTQTPSHQVTQMGQEVILRCVPISNHLYFYWYRQILGQKVEFLVSFYNNEISEKSEIFDDQFSVERPDGSNFTLKIRSTKLEDSAMYFCASSELPGQPQHFGDGTRLSIL.

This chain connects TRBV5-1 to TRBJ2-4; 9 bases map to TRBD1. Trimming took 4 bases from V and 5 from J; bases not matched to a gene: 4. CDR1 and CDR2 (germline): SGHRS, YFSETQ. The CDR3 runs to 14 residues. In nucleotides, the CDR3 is TGCGCCAGCAGCCCGGGACAGGGAGAAAACATTCAGTACTTC. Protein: CASSPGQGENIQYF.

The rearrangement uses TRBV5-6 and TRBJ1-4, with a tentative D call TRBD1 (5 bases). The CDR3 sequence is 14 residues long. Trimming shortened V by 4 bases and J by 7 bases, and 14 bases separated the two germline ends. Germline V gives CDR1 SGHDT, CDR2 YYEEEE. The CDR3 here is CASSAAGSIEKLFF. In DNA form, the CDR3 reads TGTGCCAGCAGCGCGGCAGGGTCCATTGAAAAACTGTTTTTT.

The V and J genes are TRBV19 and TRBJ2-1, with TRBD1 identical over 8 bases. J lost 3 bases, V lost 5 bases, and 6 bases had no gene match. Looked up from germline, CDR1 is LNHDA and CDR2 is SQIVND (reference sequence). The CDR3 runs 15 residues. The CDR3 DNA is TGTGCCAGTAGTTCGGACAGGGACCACTACAATGAGCAGTTCTTC. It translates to CASSSDRDHYNEQFF.

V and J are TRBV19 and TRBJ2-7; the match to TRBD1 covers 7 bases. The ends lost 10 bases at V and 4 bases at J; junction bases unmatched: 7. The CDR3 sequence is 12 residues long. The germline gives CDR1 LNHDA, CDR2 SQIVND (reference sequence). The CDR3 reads CATGRGQYEQYF. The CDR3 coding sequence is TGTGCCACTGGAAGGGGGCAATACGAGCAGTACTTC.

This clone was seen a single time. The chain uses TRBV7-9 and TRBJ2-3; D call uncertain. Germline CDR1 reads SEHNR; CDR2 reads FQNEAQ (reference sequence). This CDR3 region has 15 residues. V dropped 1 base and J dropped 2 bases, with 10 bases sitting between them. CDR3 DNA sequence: TGTGCCAGCAGCTTAGACGGCGGCGACACAGATACGCAGTATTTT. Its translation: CASSLDGGDTDTQYF.

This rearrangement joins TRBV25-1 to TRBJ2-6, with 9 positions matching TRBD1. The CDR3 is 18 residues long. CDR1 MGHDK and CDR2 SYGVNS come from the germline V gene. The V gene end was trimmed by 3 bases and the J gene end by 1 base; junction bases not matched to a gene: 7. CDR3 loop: CASSDTGTGISGANVLTF. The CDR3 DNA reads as TGTGCCAGCAGTGACACCGGGACAGGGATTTCTGGGGCCAACGTCCTGACTTTC.

The CDR3 here is CASSQLKVRSYEQFF. CDR3 nucleotide sequence: TGTGCCAGCAGCCAACTAAAAGTCCGGTCTTATGAGCAGTTCTTC. This rearrangement joins TRBV28 to TRBJ2-1; no definite D call. The CDR3 is 15 residues long. The germline V gene encodes CDR1 MDHEN and CDR2 SYDVKM. Trimming stripped 6 bases from V and 8 bases from J, with 20 bases between.